This TCR beta chain is drawn from a study of T cells in Graves' hyperthyroidism and ophthalmopathy. General observations from the study: Most expanded thyroid clonotypes above 0.001 also appeared in blood. Using 13 V-J features, a model discriminated ophthalmopathy from stable hyperthyroidism.

CDR1 and CDR2 from the germline V gene are DFQATT and SNEGSKA (reference sequence). The CDR3 runs to 15 residues. The V end lost 3 bases, the J end lost 5 bases, and 16 bases lay between the germline ends. This clonotype has just a few counts. Its antigen is as yet unknown. TCR beta CDR3 regions were amplified from RNA. The HTBI primer set drove a first-round RT-PCR of the TCR CDR3. TCRdb independently ran MiXCR on the multiplex PCR reads; one entry per CDR3 protein. This sample has about 600,000 distinct CDR3 sequences; roughly 16% occur once, and the top ten carry about 3.5%. The TCR originated in a middle-aged woman with Graves' ophthalmopathy. What was sequenced was blood. The chain recombines TRBV20-1 with TRBJ2-2; maybe TRBD1 (6 bases). The CDR3 loop reads CSARARGSRTGELFF. CDR3 coding DNA: TGCAGTGCTAGGGCTAGGGGGAGTAGGACCGGGGAGCTGTTTTTT.